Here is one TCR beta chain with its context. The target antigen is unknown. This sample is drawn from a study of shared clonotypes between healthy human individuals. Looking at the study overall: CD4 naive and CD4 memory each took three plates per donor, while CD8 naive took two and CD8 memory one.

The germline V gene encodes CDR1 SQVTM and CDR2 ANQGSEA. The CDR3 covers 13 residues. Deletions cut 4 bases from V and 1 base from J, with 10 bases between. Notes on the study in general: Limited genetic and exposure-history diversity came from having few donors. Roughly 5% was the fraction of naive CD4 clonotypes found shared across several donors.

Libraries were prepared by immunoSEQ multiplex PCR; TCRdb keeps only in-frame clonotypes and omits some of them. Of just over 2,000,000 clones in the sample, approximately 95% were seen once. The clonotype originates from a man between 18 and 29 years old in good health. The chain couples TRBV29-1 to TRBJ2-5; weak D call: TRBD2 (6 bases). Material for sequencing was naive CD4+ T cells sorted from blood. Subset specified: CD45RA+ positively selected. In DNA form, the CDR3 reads TGCAGCGTTGGCGGGACTCTCCAAGAGACCCAGTACTTC. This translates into CSVGGTLQETQYF.